This note documents a single TCR beta chain sequence. Its antigen is not identified. The V end was cut by 5 bases, the J end by 2 bases, with 12 bases between. Germline V gene sequence: CDR1 MNHEY, CDR2 SVGAGI. CDR3 size: 14 residues. Genomic DNA, the template, was used for profiling of the TCR beta VDJ and CDR3. TCRdb re-called the reads with MiXCR, one entry per CDR3 protein. The sample has roughly 290,000 distinct CDR3 sequences, approximately 60% seen once. The sample comes from a study of CD8+CD57+ T cells in acquired aplastic anemia. Study findings and constraints: Patient and control CD8+ Simpson's diversity was not significantly different. Between patients and controls, 25 to 30 CD8+ CDR3 sequences were found in common.

CD8+CD57+ cell expansion, shown by flow cytometry, had occurred in the patients selected for sequencing. A severe acquired aplastic anemia diagnosis applied to all patients. The sample was sorted CD4+, CD8+, or CD8+CD57+ T cells (not recorded which) from PBMCs. The rearrangement uses TRBV6-5 and TRBJ1-2; D gene uncertain. This sequence was found in a human donor with aplastic anemia. CDR3 loop: CASSTPADNYGYTF. CDR3 in DNA: TGTGCCAGCAGTACCCCCGCAGACAACTATGGCTACACCTTC.